This T cell receptor (beta chain) was sequenced during a study of cytomegalovirus exposure and HLA in healthy donors. Study-level results: Reportedly, a later analysis found an Asian-associated ancestry cluster had fewer N-insertions than the roughly 630-donor mean.

PCR employed 60 Vbeta and 13 Jbeta primers. Sequencing used immunoSEQ multiplex PCR; TCRdb keeps in-frame clones, though not all of them. The sample has over 150,000 clones, around 84% seen once. The germline CDR1 and CDR2 sequences are SGHTA and FQGNSA. This CDR3 has 13 amino acids. Trimming took 5 bases from V and 5 from J, leaving 12 bases between them. Details on this clone: What it binds is not known.

The chain combines TRBV7-2 with TRBJ1-2; D remains unclear. The source is a man aged 30-40 years in good health and CMV-seropositive. Sequenced input: PBMCs. CDR3 DNA sequence: TGTGCCAGCAGCCCCCTAGCGGCATATGGCTACACCTTC. This translates into CASSPLAAYGYTF.